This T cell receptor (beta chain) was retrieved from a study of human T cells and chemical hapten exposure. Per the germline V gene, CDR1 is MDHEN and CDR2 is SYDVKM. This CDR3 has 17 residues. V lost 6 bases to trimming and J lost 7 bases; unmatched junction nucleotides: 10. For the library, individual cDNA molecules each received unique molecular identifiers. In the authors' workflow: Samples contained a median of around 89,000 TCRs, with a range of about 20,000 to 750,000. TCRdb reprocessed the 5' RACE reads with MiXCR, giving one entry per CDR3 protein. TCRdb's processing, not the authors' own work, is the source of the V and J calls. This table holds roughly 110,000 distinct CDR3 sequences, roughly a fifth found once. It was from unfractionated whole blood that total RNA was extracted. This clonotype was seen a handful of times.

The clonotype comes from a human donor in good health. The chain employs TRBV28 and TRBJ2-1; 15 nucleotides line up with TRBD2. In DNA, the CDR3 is TGTGCCAGCAGGCGGGGCCCCGGGACTAGCGGGAGGAATGAGCAGTTCTTC. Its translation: CASRRGPGTSGRNEQFF.